Following are 15 T cell receptor beta chains from one sample sequenced in a study of shared clonotypes between healthy human individuals. Assay: immunoSEQ multiplex PCR; the TCRdb copy retains only in-frame clones and omits some. This table has approximately 2,000,000 clones, just under 95% appearing once. Naive CD8 isolation took CD45RO-negative cells positively selected for CCR7 and excluded terminally differentiated effector memory CD45RA+ cells. Sample: naive CD8+ T cells from PBMCs. These receptors all stem from a man aged 18 to 29 in good health. Some clones in this sample may be carry-over from other donors' samples.

This clone has only one observation. The gene calls are TRBV2 and TRBJ2-7, with D perhaps matching TRBD2 (6 bases). CDR1 is SNHLY, CDR2 FYNNEI, per germline. Trimming removed 5 bases at V and 1 base at J, with 15 bases between. CDR3 length: 15 amino acids. The CDR3 region has the DNA TGTGCCAGCAGTCCCCGGGACTCAGATTCCTACGAGCAGTACTTC. It translates to CASSPRDSDSYEQYF.

The chain carries TRBV7-3 and TRBJ2-1; weak D call: TRBD2 (5 bases). The CDR3 covers 13 residues. Germline assignment: CDR1 SGHTA and CDR2 FQGTGA. The V end lost 0 bases, the J end lost 15 bases, and 15 bases lay between the germline ends. CDR3 DNA: TGTGCCAGCAGCTTAACAGTGGGAGAGTATCCGTTCTTC. Its translation is CASSLTVGEYPFF.

The rearrangement uses TRBV11-3 and TRBJ2-1; D is possibly TRBD2 (6 bases). Germline CDR1 reads SGHNT; CDR2 reads YENEEA. Trimming shortened V by 1 base and J by 2 bases, and 9 bases separated the two germline ends. This CDR3 is built from 15 residues. The chain's CDR3 is CASSLAGDTYNEQFF. DNA for the CDR3: TGTGCCAGCAGCTTAGCGGGAGACACCTACAATGAGCAGTTCTTC.

The DNA of the CDR3 is TGCGCCAGCAGCTTGGGGGGACACACCTACGAGCAGTACTTC. Translating it yields CASSLGGHTYEQYF. This chain uses TRBV5-1 with TRBJ2-7; TRBD1 is a possible D gene (6 bases). The V gene lost 0 bases and the J gene lost 2 bases, with 9 bases spanning the gap. Germline CDR1 is SGHRS and CDR2 is YFSETQ. This CDR3 contains 14 residues.

V gene TRBV19 combines with J gene TRBJ2-6; D is unresolved. Trimming took 0 bases from V and 0 from J, leaving 6 bases between them. This CDR3 is 16 amino acids long. Per the germline V gene, CDR1 is LNHDA and CDR2 is SQIVND (reference sequence). DNA for the CDR3: TGTGCCAGTAGTATAGACACAGCCTCTGGGGCCAACGTCCTGACTTTC. Protein product: CASSIDTASGANVLTF.

This clone showed up just once. The chain recombines TRBV11-2 with TRBJ2-5, with TRBD2 matching 11 bases. CDR3 size: 18 residues. Unmatched junction bases numbered 14, after V lost 4 bases and J lost 4 bases. CDR1 is SGHAT, CDR2 FQNNGV, per germline. The chain's CDR3 is CASSSSGGFTGVAETQYF. The CDR3 region has the DNA TGTGCCAGCAGCTCTAGCGGGGGGTTTACAGGGGTAGCAGAGACCCAGTACTTC.

CDR3 sequence: CASSPTAGRAVEQYF. The CDR3 DNA sequence: TGTGCCAGCAGTCCTACGGCAGGGAGGGCCGTCGAGCAGTACTTC. The chain joins TRBV27 to TRBJ2-7; 7 nucleotides match TRBD2. V lost 5 bases, J lost 6 bases, and 13 bases stayed unmatched. Germline CDR1 is MNHEY and CDR2 is SMNVEV (reference sequence). This CDR3 region has 15 residues.

The table lists this clone with a count of one. J is TRBJ2-1 and V is TRBV6-5; 9 bases match TRBD1. V lost 5 bases to trimming and J lost 7 bases; unmatched junction nucleotides: 9. The germline V gene has CDR1 MNHEY and CDR2 SVGAGI. The CDR3 totals 15 residues. The CDR3, as DNA: TGTGCCAGCAGTCGTGACAGGGGGATCGAGAATGAGCAGTTCTTC. This translates into CASSRDRGIENEQFF.

This sequence joins TRBV2 and TRBJ2-5; D ambiguous. There are 13 residues in the CDR3. Germline values: CDR1 SNHLY, CDR2 FYNNEI. Trimming left V 1 base short and J 5 bases short, with 8 bases between. The CDR3: CASSEVDLETQYF. The CDR3 region has the DNA TGTGCCAGCAGTGAAGTGGACCTCGAGACCCAGTACTTC. The complete variable domain, with remaining parts taken from reference TRBV2 and TRBJ2-5, reads EPEVTQTPSHQVTQMGQEVILRCVPISNHLYFYWYRQILGQKVEFLVSFYNNEISEKSEIFDDQFSVERPDGSNFTLKIRSTKLEDSAMYFCASSEVDLETQYFGPGTRLLVL.

The CDR3 DNA follows: TGTGCCAGCAGTATCTGTGTAACTGGACAAAGTCGGGCCAACGTCCTGACTTTC. This encodes CASSICVTGQSRANVLTF. This chain links TRBV25-1 with TRBJ2-6, with D possibly TRBD1 on 5 matching bases. Germline V gene sequence: CDR1 MGHDK, CDR2 SYGVNS. V dropped 5 bases and J dropped 5 bases, with 22 bases sitting between them. The CDR3 has 18 amino acids. The variable domain in full, completed from reference TRBV25-1 and TRBJ2-6, reads EADIYQTPRYLVIGTGKKITLECSQTMGHDKMYWYQQDPGMELHLIHYSYGVNSTEKGDLSSESTVSRIRTEHFPLTLESARPSHTSQYLCASSICVTGQSRANVLTFGAGSRLTVL.

The rearrangement links TRBV28 to TRBJ2-7; 11 positions match TRBD2. Trimming cost V 6 bases and J 4 bases; bases outside gene matches: 5. This CDR3 is built from 14 residues. CDR1 is MDHEN and CDR2 is SYDVKM in the germline V gene. This chain's CDR3 is CASSSTSGKYEQYF. For the CDR3, the DNA is TGTGCCAGCAGCTCGACTAGCGGGAAGTACGAGCAGTACTTC. Combining the CDR3 with reference TRBV28 and TRBJ2-7 gives the whole variable domain DVKVTQSSRYLVKRTGEKVFLECVQDMDHENMFWYRQDPGLGLRLIYFSYDVKMKEKGDIPEGYSVSREKKERFSLILESASTNQTSMYLCASSSTSGKYEQYFGPGTRLTVT.

The gene calls are TRBV15 and TRBJ2-1, with 7 bases aligning to TRBD1. The ends lost 3 bases at V and 4 bases at J; junction bases unmatched: 9. Germline V gene lookup returns CDR1 LNHNV and CDR2 YYDKDF (reference sequence). The CDR3 totals 16 residues. The CDR3 DNA follows: TGTGCCACCAGCAGGGGGACAGCGCTCTCTTACAATGAGCAGTTCTTC. This encodes CATSRGTALSYNEQFF.

J is TRBJ2-5 and V is TRBV19, with 11 bases lining up with TRBD2. Germline V gene sequence: CDR1 LNHDA, CDR2 SQIVND (reference sequence). CDR3 length: 15 residues. V was pared by 10 bases and J by 4 bases, with 11 bases of the junction left unmatched. The CDR3 region has the DNA TGTGCCACTACGGTAGCGGGAGGGGGGGGAGAGACCCAGTACTTC. It is translated as CATTVAGGGGETQYF.

On this clone itself: The sample has other DNA sequences that encode this CDR3 too. V and J are TRBV7-9 and TRBJ1-1; no clear D gene. CDR3 length equals 11 residues. Trimming left V 3 bases short and J 6 bases short, with 5 bases between. Germline V gene data show CDR1 as SEHNR and CDR2 as FQNEAQ (reference sequence). The CDR3 protein is CASSFSPEAFF. The CDR3 region has the DNA TGTGCCAGCAGCTTCAGCCCTGAAGCTTTCTTT.

The chain links TRBV10-2 to TRBJ2-7; 7 bases are a match to TRBD2. CDR3 length equals 18 residues. With V trimmed by 2 bases and J by 4 bases, 17 bases remained unmatched. From germline, CDR1 is WSHSY and CDR2 SAAADI. CDR3 amino acids: CASSEDGLGSGIRYEQYF. CDR3 coding DNA: TGCGCCAGCAGTGAGGACGGCCTAGGGAGCGGGATACGGTACGAGCAGTACTTC.